These 19 T cell receptor beta chains were sequenced from one sample in a study of blood T cell repertoires in COVID-19. The assay was immunoSEQ multiplex PCR, and TCRdb's table has in-frame clones only and misses some. The sample includes about 200,000 clones, about four fifths seen only once; the top ten take about 8.3%. The material sequenced was peripheral blood. The receptors derive from a woman older than 75 with COVID-19, enrolled during active disease.

This sequence joins TRBV6-1 and TRBJ2-1, with 10 positions matching TRBD2. CDR1 is MNHNS, CDR2 SASEGT, per germline. This CDR3 has 16 amino acids. V shed 4 bases and J 4 bases; nucleotides not matched to a gene: 7. DNA of the CDR3: TGTGCCAGCAGTGGCCAGCGGGGGGGGCCGTACAATGAGCAGTTCTTC. This gives the protein CASSGQRGGPYNEQFF.

This chain joins TRBV5-4 and TRBJ1-2; 9 nucleotides match TRBD1. Germline-derived CDR1 and CDR2 are SGHNT and YYREEE (reference sequence). V was clipped by 4 bases and J by 8 bases; unmatched bases: 3. This CDR3 has 12 residues. CDR3: CASSRDRDGYTF. CDR3 sequence (DNA): TGTGCCAGCAGCCGGGACAGGGACGGCTACACCTTC.

This clone was seen once. The chain joins TRBV27 to TRBJ1-1, with 7 bases matching TRBD1. CDR3 length: 17 residues. Germline V gene sequence: CDR1 MNHEY, CDR2 SMNVEV (reference sequence). With V trimmed by 5 bases and J by 1 base, 13 bases remained unmatched. The CDR3: CASSGTASLIRNTEAFF. Written as DNA, the CDR3 is TGTGCCAGCAGTGGGACAGCGAGCCTAATCCGGAACACTGAAGCTTTCTTT.

This chain connects TRBV19 to TRBJ2-1, with D maybe TRBD2 (5 bases). The CDR3 contains 12 residues. The ends were cut back, 3 bases at V and 9 bases at J, with 9 bases in the middle. Germline CDR1 reads LNHDA; CDR2 reads SQIVND (reference sequence). CDR3 nucleotides: TGTGCCAGTAGTATTGGCGGAGGTGAGCAGTTCTTC. This gives the protein CASSIGGGEQFF.

The chain carries TRBV15 and TRBJ2-7, with TRBD2 matching 10 bases. From germline, CDR1 is LNHNV and CDR2 YYDKDF (reference sequence). V gave up 4 bases and J gave up 7 bases; unmatched junction bases: 7. The CDR3 totals 14 residues. CDR3 sequence (DNA): TGTGCCACCAGCAAAGCGGGAGGGCGGCGGGAGCAGTACTTC. Translation: CATSKAGGRREQYF. Full variable domain (outside the CDR3, taken from reference TRBV15 and TRBJ2-7): DAMVIQNPRYQVTQFGKPVTLSCSQTLNHNVMYWYQQKSSQAPKLLFHYYDKDFNNEADTPDNFQSRRPNTSFCFLDIRSPGLGDTAMYLCATSKAGGRREQYFGPGTRLTVT.

This sequence joins TRBV11-3 and TRBJ2-1, with 7 bases fitting TRBD2. Germline CDR1 is SGHNT and CDR2 is YENEEA. CDR3 length: 12 residues. J gave up 5 bases and V 8 bases, and 3 bases lay outside the gene matches. The CDR3 sequence: CASRGRDNEQFF. As DNA, the CDR3 is TGTGCCAGCCGGGGGAGGGACAATGAGCAGTTCTTC.

This chain links TRBV4-1 with TRBJ1-2, with D unresolved. Germline CDR1 is MGHRA and CDR2 is YSYEKL. Deletions cut 1 base from V and 4 bases from J, with 13 bases between. This CDR3 contains 15 residues. CDR3 sequence (DNA): TGCGCCAGCAGCCAAGTGCTTGCAGGTATCTATGGCTACACCTTC. Translating it yields CASSQVLAGIYGYTF.

The chain carries TRBV19 and TRBJ2-1; TRBD2 aligns across 12 bases. With 3 bases clipped from V and 4 bases from J, the junction kept 7 bases outside the gene matches. The CDR3 runs to 17 residues. The V gene's germline CDR1 is LNHDA and CDR2 SQIVND (reference sequence). The CDR3 sequence is CASSIVELAGGYNEQFF. CDR3 nucleotides: TGTGCCAGTAGTATTGTCGAACTAGCGGGGGGTTACAATGAGCAGTTCTTC.

The gene calls are TRBV7-8 and TRBJ2-5; no definite D call. The V and J ends lost 5 bases and 5 bases respectively, with 9 bases between them. The germline gives CDR1 SGHVS, CDR2 FQNEAQ. The length of the CDR3 is 12 residues. The CDR3 is CASSQFRETQYF. The CDR3 DNA reads as TGTGCCAGCAGCCAATTCCGGGAGACCCAGTACTTC.

This clone was counted once. V and J are TRBV11-3 and TRBJ2-3; D ambiguous. Germline V lookup: CDR1 SGHNT, CDR2 YENEEA. The germline V and J ends were trimmed by 4 bases and 6 bases, with 8 bases remaining between them. The CDR3 totals 12 residues. Here the CDR3 DNA reads TGTGCCAGCAGCTCGTACTATGATACGCAGTATTTT. Protein product: CASSSYYDTQYF.

This clone was observed once. The V and J genes are TRBV11-3 and TRBJ2-7; perhaps TRBD1 as D (5 bases). Germline V lookup: CDR1 SGHNT, CDR2 YENEEA. The V and J ends lost 2 bases and 4 bases respectively, with 9 bases between them. The CDR3 is made up of 13 amino acids. The CDR3 nucleotides read TGTGCCAGCAGCTTATGGGCAGGGTACGAGCAGTACTTC. Protein: CASSLWAGYEQYF. The variable domain in full, with the rest retrieved from reference TRBV11-3 and TRBJ2-7, is EAGVVQSPRYKIIEKKQPVAFWCNPISGHNTLYWYLQNLGQGPELLIRYENEEAVDDSQLPKDRFSAERLKGVDSTLKIQPAELGDSAVYLCASSLWAGYEQYFGPGTRLTVT.

This chain uses TRBV19 with TRBJ2-7; D perhaps matches TRBD1 (6 bases). This CDR3 has 14 amino acids. The V and J ends lost 3 bases and 1 base respectively, with 10 bases between them. Germline lookup yields CDR1 LNHDA and CDR2 SQIVND (reference sequence). CDR3 DNA: TGTGCCAGTAGTATCAGGGGCCGGTCCTACGAGCAGTACTTC. Its protein is CASSIRGRSYEQYF.

The chain links TRBV5-4 to TRBJ2-3; maybe TRBD1 (6 bases). Trimming stripped 4 bases from V and 6 bases from J, with 18 bases between. The CDR3 consists of 15 residues. Germline CDR1 is SGHNT and CDR2 is YYREEE (reference sequence). The CDR3: CASSPQGRSLDTQYF. The CDR3 DNA reads TGTGCCAGCAGCCCACAGGGTAGGTCATTGGATACGCAGTATTTT.

This clone was detected only a few times. The chain joins TRBV5-1 to TRBJ2-7, with D tentatively TRBD1 (5 bases). With 0 bases removed from V and 6 bases from J, the gap between germline ends came to 7 bases. This CDR3 has 12 amino acids. Germline CDR1 is SGHRS and CDR2 is YFSETQ. The CDR3 nucleotides read TGCGCCAGCAGCTTGGGTCAGGGCGAGCAGTACTTC. It is translated as CASSLGQGEQYF.

The chain uses TRBV7-8 and TRBJ2-7; D not resolved. The CDR3 runs 14 residues. V was clipped by 5 bases and J by 4 bases, with 15 bases between them. Germline CDR1 reads SGHVS; CDR2 reads FQNEAQ. CDR3: CASSMGPIYYEQYF. The CDR3 DNA reads as TGTGCCAGCAGCATGGGCCCCATTTATTACGAGCAGTACTTC.

The rearrangement uses TRBV6-5 and TRBJ1-2, with 8 bases matching TRBD1. This CDR3 is built from 15 residues. Germline trimming cut 6 bases from V and 1 base from J; bases unmatched to any gene: 7. Germline assignment: CDR1 MNHEY and CDR2 SVGAGI. The CDR3 loop is CASRTRTGNNYGYTF. For the CDR3, the DNA is TGTGCCAGCAGAACCCGGACAGGGAATAACTATGGCTACACCTTC.

The chain couples TRBV4-1 to TRBJ2-1, with a tentative D call TRBD1 (6 bases). Trimming shortened V by 0 bases and J by 10 bases, and 13 bases separated the two germline ends. The CDR3 extends over 14 amino acids. In germline, CDR1 is MGHRA, CDR2 YSYEKL. The CDR3 DNA reads as TGCGCCAGCAGCCAAGATGCACAGGGTGGGGAGCAGTTCTTC. Residues: CASSQDAQGGEQFF.

V gene TRBV6-2 or TRBV6-3 combines with J gene TRBJ2-5; D is undetermined. CDR1 and CDR2 from the germline V gene are MNHEY and SVGEGT. V was clipped by 6 bases and J by 1 base, with 21 bases between them. The CDR3 spans 17 residues. CDR3 DNA: TGTGCCAGCAGCTATACCCTTGGAGATGGGTCCCAAGAGACCCAGTACTTC. Its translation is CASSYTLGDGSQETQYF.

CDR3 amino acids: CASSPRRTGGQETQYF. In DNA, the CDR3 is TGTGCCAGCAGCCCTCGGCGGACAGGGGGGCAAGAGACCCAGTACTTC. V usage is TRBV11-1 and J usage is TRBJ2-5, with 10 nucleotides matching TRBD1. The CDR3 sequence is 16 residues long. J lost 2 bases, V lost 5 bases, and 8 bases had no gene match. The germline V gene encodes CDR1 SGHAT and CDR2 FQDESV (reference sequence).